This T cell receptor beta chain was recorded in a study of T cells in Graves' hyperthyroidism and ophthalmopathy. Whole-study context: Initial diagnosis, before any treatment, was when peripheral blood was collected. General observations from the study: Model predictions of ophthalmopathy came a median around 7.1 months before onset. A model built on 13 V-J features separated ophthalmopathy from stable hyperthyroidism.

CDR1 and CDR2 from the germline V gene are MDHEN and SYDVKM. CDR3 size: 15 residues. V was clipped by 6 bases and J by 2 bases, with 13 bases between them. Diagnosis rested on symptoms, serum thyroxine and TRAb, thyroid ultrasound, and orbital computed tomography. There are many counts of this clonotype. Its antigen remains unidentified. RNA transcripts gave rise to amplified TCR beta CDR3 regions. In the first-round RT-PCR of the TCR CDR3, the HTBI primer set was used. Using its own MiXCR run on the multiplex PCR reads, TCRdb lists one record per CDR3 protein. The data contain hundreds of thousands of distinct CDR3 sequences, approximately 14% of them singletons.

The sequence derives from a woman between 45 and 60 years old with Graves' ophthalmopathy. The sequencing sample was made of blood. This chain joins TRBV28 and TRBJ2-2, with D uncertain. CDR3 DNA sequence: TGTGCCAGCAGCCCCCTAAGACGAAACACCGGGGAGCTGTTTTTT. Protein sequence: CASSPLRRNTGELFF.